This TCR beta chain is drawn from a study of tumor and adjacent non-tumor tissue in lung cancer listed by TCRdb under 2018. Regarding the complete study: The cohort included roughly 11 adenocarcinoma, a couple of squamous cell carcinoma and 1 small cell lung cancer patients. The approximately 15 patients were aged roughly 30 to 80 years, included ten or so men and 5 women, and had TNM stage I to III disease. Sequencing generated a total of roughly 130 million productive TCRbeta reads, averaging about 4.2 million reads per sample. The study compared bulk TCRbeta repertoires from lung tumor tissue and matched distant non-tumor lung tissue of some 15 lung cancer patients. TCRbeta CDR3 sequencing was performed on thirty paired specimens, with one tumor sample and one normal lung sample collected per patient. Overall results and qualifications from the work: Neither the sequencing platform nor unique molecular identifiers are mentioned in the methods. The top 100 clones made up a significantly larger cumulative share of the repertoire in normal lung than in tumor tissue. Because peripheral blood was not sequenced, blood TCRbeta repertoires in the lung cancer patients of the study were not examined. With only around 15 patients in the cohort, the authors noted that larger samples and more detailed clinical data are needed. Tumor tissue showed significantly greater TCR diversity (inverse Simpson) than normal lung tissue (approximately 400 vs 170, P = 0.0075, Mann-Whitney U test). TCR diversity was significantly higher in younger patients, and higher tumor TCR diversity was associated with shorter overall and disease-free survival.

This clonotype showed up many times. The antigen this receptor binds is unknown. No clone much larger than this one lies a single base away; base qualities are absent. Libraries were built with multiplex PCR. The data were produced on an Illumina HiSeq 2500. Following protocols modified from ARM-PCR, the researchers constructed TCRbeta libraries through three rounds of nested PCR with primers (Table S4). Before sequencing, PCR products of 200-500 bp were cut from the gel and purified using the QIAquick gel extraction kit. In the original analysis: Trimmomatic was used to clean the reads, FLASH was used to merge the reads into complete CDR3 sequences, and MiTCR was used to assign the reads to V(D)J germline segments. Clonal diversity was calculated as the inverse Simpson's index using VDJtools. In-frame sequences lacking a premature stop codon were counted as productive reads. TCRdb redid the processing of the public reads, applying fastp at Q25 and MiXCR, and retained in-frame beta chains. Each CDR3 protein gets just one entry, which takes the most common genes and DNA from the rows behind it. What appears here as the V and J calls and clone size reflects TCRdb's work, not the paper's. Here the sample has about 76,000 distinct CDR3 sequences; around 70% occur a single time. The ten largest account for around 13% of the sample.

The germline V gene (reference sequence) supplies CDR1 DFQATT and CDR2 SNEGSKA. Trimming removed 0 bases from V and 0 bases from J, leaving 11 bases between the germline ends. The CDR3 starts with the cysteine, ends with the phenylalanine, and has 15 residues. The kept DNA is CDR3 alone, 45 bases in frame from the first base. RNA was isolated from bulk, unsorted tissue, and RNA quality was assessed with a NanoDrop ND-1000 and an Agilent 2100. Newly diagnosed lung cancer patients without prior chemotherapy who had been admitted for thoracic surgery in China between August and November 2014 were enrolled as donors. Patients who had received previous radiotherapy or chemotherapy, or who had another concurrent cancer, were excluded from the study. Pieces of surgical tissue measuring about 1-2.1 cm3 were kept in RNAlater solution and stored at -80 degrees C until use.

This TCR derives from an older woman with non-small cell lung cancer. The sample was lung tumor tissue. The chain couples TRBV20-1 to TRBJ1-1; the D gene identity is not certain. The DNA reads TGCAGTGCTAGAGATGGGTGGGCGGTGAACACTGAAGCTTTCTTT. It codes for CSARDGWAVNTEAFF.